This TCR beta chain was recovered during a study of metastatic and nonmetastatic thyroid tumors. This CDR3 is 14 amino acids long. Between the trimmed V and J ends, which lost 4 bases and 4 bases, there was a span of 9 bases. Per germline, CDR1 SGHRS and CDR2 YFSETQ. TCRdb re-called the PCR reads via MiXCR. In the table there are almost 35,000 clones, over 15% of which are singletons. This clone was recorded at least ten times. Thyroid surgery had not been preceded by any treatment in any patient. Sample: blood. J is TRBJ2-6 and V is TRBV5-1; unclear D gene. This TCR was sampled from a female donor with papillary thyroid cancer or a benign thyroid nodule (not recorded which). Some clones in this sample may be carry-over from other donors' samples. The chain's CDR3 is CASSPVRGANVLTF. CDR3 DNA sequence: TGCGCCAGCAGCCCGGTCAGGGGGGCCAACGTCCTGACTTTC.